This T cell receptor beta chain was documented in a study of OX40 agonist ivuxolimab in advanced cancers. Across the study: The dose-escalation cohort was over 65% male, with a mean age of around 54 years, ranging roughly 20 to 90.

Using immunoSEQ multiplex PCR, the repertoire was profiled, and TCRdb retains in-frame clones only, with some absent. The profile covers tens of thousands of clones, with 85% to 90% appearing a single time and 0.4% to 0.6% taken by the ten largest. The germline CDR1 and CDR2 sequences are DFQATT and SNEGSKA (reference sequence). This CDR3 has 10 amino acids. Trimming cost V 6 bases and J 8 bases, with 10 bases left between them. Material: CD4+ or CD8+ T cells sorted from blood, obtained in a trial of the OX40 agonist ivuxolimab. This clonotype was obtained from an adult with an advanced solid tumor such as melanoma, head and neck, liver or kidney cancer. The gene calls are TRBV20-1 and TRBJ1-2; D ambiguous. The CDR3 DNA is TGCAGTGCGGGTCGGGTAGGCTACACCTTC. Protein: CSAGRVGYTF.